The T cell receptor (beta chain) described here comes from a study of technical replicates of blood from a few donors. The table came from immunoSEQ multiplex PCR; TCRdb's copy has only in-frame clones and leaves some out. The repertoire holds tens of thousands of clones, with 85% to 95% as singletons. The CDR3 sequence is 13 residues long. Germline lookup yields CDR1 MDHEN and CDR2 SYDVKM. V lost 6 bases and J lost 3, with 11 bases in between. As to this clone: The sample has other DNA sequences that encode this CDR3 too.

Sequenced: T cells isolated from PBMCs. The chain is built from TRBV28 and TRBJ1-2; the D gene is possibly TRBD1 (5 bases). The origin of this receptor is a human donor in good health. The CDR3 loop is CASSLWGDYGYTF. The CDR3 nucleotides read TGTGCCAGCAGCCTATGGGGCGACTATGGCTACACCTTC.